The entry below describes one T cell receptor (beta chain). Its antigen is still unknown. At one of its ends the junction is not consistent with the germline gene, which may arise from a read error. These data belong to a study of neurological immune-mediated disorders. From germline, CDR1 is SEHNR and CDR2 FQNEAQ (reference sequence). The CDR3 is 13 residues long. 5'RACE with 10-nucleotide random UMIs generated the cDNA. TCRdb re-called the 5' RACE reads through MiXCR, storing one row per CDR3 protein. The sample records 55,000 to 70,000 distinct CDR3 sequences, 9.5% to 12% being singletons. Notes on the study in general: Levels of TCR clonal expansion peaked in HTLV-1-associated myelopathy and reached their lowest in multiple sclerosis, under those of healthy controls.

The controls, all healthy individuals, were blood bank volunteers in Maryland, USA. The specimen sequenced was PBMCs. The chain carries TRBV7-9 and TRBJ1-1, with TRBD1 matching over 7 bases. The clonotype originates from a man in his fifties or sixties in good health. CDR3 in DNA: TGTGCCAGCAGCACCGGACAGGCGGGTGAAGCATTCTTT. This codes for CASSTGQAGEAFF. Looking up the rest from reference TRBV7-9 and TRBJ1-1 gives the full variable domain: DTGVSQNPRHKITKRGQNVTFRCDPISEHNRLYWYRQTLGQGPEFLTYFQNEAQLEKSRLLSDRFSAERPKGSFSTLEIQRTEQGDSAMYLCASSTGQAGEAFFGQGTRLTVV.